This T cell receptor (beta chain) was recorded in a study of blood T cell repertoires in COVID-19. Study context: There were acute and convalescent COVID-19 samples, and they came from the United States, Italy and Spain. PBMCs, B-cell-depleted T cells, or T cells provided the cDNA or gDNA that made up the material.

Cohort assignment relied on participant-reported clinical history. The recovered donors of Cohort 3 showed two negative PCRs, clearance, or symptom resolution. Repertoires were generated with immunoSEQ multiplex PCR, while TCRdb's copy carries only in-frame clones and drops some. The data show fewer than 400,000 clones, roughly 90% seen once. This TCR came from a woman under 30 who had recovered from COVID-19. The sequencing input was PBMCs or T cells enriched from blood (not recorded which).

CDR3 residues: CASSFLGNVNTEAFF. DNA of the CDR3: TGTGCCAGCAGCTTTTTGGGCAATGTGAACACTGAAGCTTTCTTT. The rearrangement links TRBV5-6 to TRBJ1-1; no clear D gene. V was pared by 2 bases and J by 0 bases, with 11 bases between. The CDR3 sequence is 15 residues long. Per germline, CDR1 SGHDT and CDR2 YYEEEE.